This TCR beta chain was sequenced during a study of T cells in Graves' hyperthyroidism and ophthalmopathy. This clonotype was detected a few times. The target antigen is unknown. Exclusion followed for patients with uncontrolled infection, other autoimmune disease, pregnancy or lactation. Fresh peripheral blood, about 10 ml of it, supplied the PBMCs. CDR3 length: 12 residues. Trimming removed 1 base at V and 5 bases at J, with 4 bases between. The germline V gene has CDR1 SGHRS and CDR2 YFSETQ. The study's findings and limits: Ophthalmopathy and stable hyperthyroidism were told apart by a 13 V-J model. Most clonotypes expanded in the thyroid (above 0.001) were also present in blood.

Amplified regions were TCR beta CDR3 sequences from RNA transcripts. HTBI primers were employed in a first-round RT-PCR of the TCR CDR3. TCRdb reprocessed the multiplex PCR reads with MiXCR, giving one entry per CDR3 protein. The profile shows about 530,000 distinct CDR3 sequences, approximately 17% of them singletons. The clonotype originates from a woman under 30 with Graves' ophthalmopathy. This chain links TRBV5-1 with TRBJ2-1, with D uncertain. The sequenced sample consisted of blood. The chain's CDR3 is CASSLTNNEQFF. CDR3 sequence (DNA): TGCGCCAGCAGCTTGACCAACAATGAGCAGTTCTTC.